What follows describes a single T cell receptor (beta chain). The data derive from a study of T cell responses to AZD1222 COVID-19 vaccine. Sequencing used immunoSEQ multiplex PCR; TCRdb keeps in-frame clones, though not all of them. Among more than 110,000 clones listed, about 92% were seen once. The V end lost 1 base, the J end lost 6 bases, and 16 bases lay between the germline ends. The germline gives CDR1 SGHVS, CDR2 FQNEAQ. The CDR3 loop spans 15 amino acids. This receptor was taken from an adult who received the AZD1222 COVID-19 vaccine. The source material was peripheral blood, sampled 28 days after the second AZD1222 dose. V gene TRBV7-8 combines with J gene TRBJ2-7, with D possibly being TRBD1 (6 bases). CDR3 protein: CASSLGLPRGSEQYF. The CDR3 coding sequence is TGTGCCAGCAGCTTAGGATTACCCAGGGGCAGCGAGCAGTACTTC.